Listed below are T cell receptor beta chains from one sample, sequenced in a study of T cells after somatic rescue of genetic block. TCRdb's table, derived via immunoSEQ multiplex PCR, lists solely in-frame clones and lacks some. The sample records more than 12,000 clones, 65% to 75% being singletons. Source material: peripheral blood mononuclear cells (PBMCs). Every receptor here comes from a man between 18 and 35 years old. Each CDR3 is given with its conserved first and last residue. The D gene is left open where the match is weak. Only some rows state a clone size, as once, few, many or a class for expanded clones.

v_call	d_call	clone_size	j_call	cdr3_aa	cdr3_nt
TRBV5-1	TRBD2	NA	TRBJ2-5	CASSLYTSEETQYF	TGCGCCAGCAGCTTATACACTAGCGAAGAGACCCAGTACTTC
TRBV4-2	TRBD1	few	TRBJ1-4	CASSQQGAEDEKLFF	TGTGCCAGCAGCCAGCAGGGGGCGGAGGATGAAAAACTGTTTTTT
TRBV10-3	NA	few	TRBJ1-6	CAISDREGSPLHF	TGTGCCATCAGTGACAGGGAAGGTTCACCCCTCCACTTT
TRBV27	NA	NA	TRBJ2-7	CASSFGRGYEQYF	TGTGCCAGCAGTTTCGGGCGAGGCTACGAGCAGTACTTC
TRBV11-2	NA	NA	TRBJ2-1	CASSLMQGSYNEQFF	TGTGCCAGCAGCTTAATGCAGGGGTCCTACAATGAGCAGTTCTTC
TRBV19	NA	medium-sized	TRBJ1-2	CASSIGRGGPYGYTF	TGTGCCAGTAGTATCGGACGAGGGGGTCCTTATGGCTACACCTTC
TRBV18	TRBD2	few	TRBJ2-3	CASSLLAATDTQYF	TGTGCCAGCTCACTTCTAGCGGCCACAGATACGCAGTATTTT
TRBV5-1	NA	once	TRBJ2-1	CASSSDGSSYNEQFF	TGCGCCAGCAGCTCGGACGGGAGCTCCTACAATGAGCAGTTCTTC
TRBV30	NA	few	TRBJ1-4	CAWSEGRTNEKLFF	TGTGCCTGGTCTGAGGGGAGAACTAATGAAAAACTGTTTTTT
TRBV6-5	TRBD2	NA	TRBJ2-3	CASSYSGGVSTDTQYF	TGTGCCAGCAGTTACTCGGGGGGGGTTAGCACAGATACGCAGTATTTT
TRBV5-6	NA	NA	TRBJ2-7	CASRARGTTYEQYF	TGTGCCAGCCGCGCCAGGGGGACTACCTACGAGCAGTACTTC
TRBV6-1	NA	NA	TRBJ1-1	CASSLQGSTEAFF	TGTGCCAGCAGTTTACAGGGATCCACTGAAGCTTTCTTT
TRBV6-6	NA	few	TRBJ2-2	CASSSWGNTGELFF	TGTGCCAGCAGTAGCTGGGGGAACACCGGGGAGCTGTTTTTT
TRBV11-3	TRBD2	NA	TRBJ2-1	CASSFSGLAGYNEQFF	TGTGCCAGCAGCTTCTCGGGACTAGCGGGTTACAATGAGCAGTTCTTC
TRBV4-1	NA	NA	TRBJ1-5	CASSQEVSGGQPQHF	TGCGCCAGCAGCCAAGAAGTTTCCGGCGGTCAGCCCCAGCATTTT
TRBV18	NA	NA	TRBJ2-3	CASSPRFFDTQYF	TGTGCCAGCTCACCCAGATTCTTCGATACGCAGTATTTT
TRBV11-2	NA	NA	TRBJ2-5	CASSLAETQYF	TGTGCCAGCAGCTTAGCAGAGACCCAGTACTTC
TRBV10-3	NA	NA	TRBJ2-5	CAISLAGETQYF	TGTGCCATCAGTCTGGCCGGAGAGACCCAGTACTTC
TRBV5-6	TRBD1	NA	TRBJ1-5	CASSNHRGSVNQPQHF	TGTGCCAGCAGCAACCACAGGGGATCGGTCAATCAGCCCCAGCATTTT